The 27 T cell receptor beta chains listed next were all sequenced from one sample in a study of identical twins. TCRdb analysed the 5' RACE reads with MiXCR anew, one entry per CDR3 protein. Of about 790,000 distinct CDR3 sequences listed, 18% are singletons. The same data also went into a second study, on T cells expressing NK-cell markers.

Sequencing used PBMCs. Receptors originate from a woman younger than 30 in good health.

The chain is built from TRBV2 and TRBJ2-6; tentative D call: TRBD1 (8 bases). CDR1 and CDR2 (germline): SNHLY, FYNNEI. Deletions cut 6 bases from V and 0 bases from J, with 18 bases between. The CDR3 is 18 amino acids. Written as DNA, the CDR3 is TGTGCCAGCAGGGGTGGGACAGGACTAGACTCTGGGGCCAACGTCCTGACTTTC. Its translation: CASRGGTGLDSGANVLTF.

This clonotype has a handful of counts. The chain uses TRBV12-3 or TRBV12-4 and TRBJ2-4; D is ambiguous. This CDR3 region has 14 residues. Trimming stripped 6 bases from V and 6 bases from J, with 15 bases between. The chain's CDR3 is CASSPDQRRNIQYF. The CDR3 bases are TGTGCCAGCAGCCCAGACCAGCGTAGAAACATTCAGTACTTC.

The genes are TRBV7-3 and TRBJ2-5; 10 bases line up with TRBD2. The germline gives CDR1 SGHTA, CDR2 FQGTGA. This CDR3 is built from 19 residues. Germline trimming cut 2 bases from V and 7 bases from J; bases unmatched to any gene: 19. The CDR3 loop reads CASSLEGPTSGNTGRTQYF. CDR3 bases: TGTGCCAGCAGCTTAGAAGGGCCCACTAGCGGGAATACGGGTAGGACCCAGTACTTC.

This clonotype has a count of ten or more. The chain has TRBV5-1 and TRBJ2-1, with D hard to call. The germline V and J ends were trimmed by 4 bases and 9 bases, with 14 bases remaining between them. The CDR3 runs to 13 residues. CDR1 is SGHRS, CDR2 YFSETQ, per germline. CDR3 residues: CASSVDRVGEQFF. CDR3 sequence (DNA): TGCGCCAGCAGCGTCGACCGGGTCGGTGAGCAGTTCTTC.

V usage is TRBV3-1 and J usage is TRBJ1-6; possibly TRBD1 for D (5 bases). This CDR3 region has 13 residues. The germline V gene encodes CDR1 LGHDT and CDR2 YNNKEL (reference sequence). V lost 1 base and J lost 9, with 7 bases in between. In DNA form, the CDR3 reads TGTGCCAGCAGCCAAGTGGGGGTTTCACCCCTCCACTTT. Its protein is CASSQVGVSPLHF.

The chain is built from TRBV5-4 and TRBJ2-1; D is possibly TRBD1 or TRBD2 (5 bases each). The germline gives CDR1 SGHNT, CDR2 YYREEE (reference sequence). Trimming removed 4 bases at V and 4 bases at J, with 12 bases between. This CDR3 contains 14 residues. The CDR3 loop reads CASSPGPSYNEQFF. The CDR3, as DNA: TGTGCCAGCAGCCCGGGGCCTAGTTACAATGAGCAGTTCTTC. Complete variable domain (other parts from reference TRBV5-4 and TRBJ2-1): ETGVTQSPTHLIKTRGQQVTLRCSSQSGHNTVSWYQQALGQGPQFIFQYYREEENGRGNFPPRFSGLQFPNYSSELNVNALELDDSALYLCASSPGPSYNEQFFGPGTRLTVL.

V and J are TRBV12-3 or TRBV12-4 and TRBJ2-5; 8 bases are a match to TRBD2. J lost 5 bases, V lost 4 bases, and 9 bases had no gene match. CDR3 size: 15 residues. For the CDR3, the DNA is TGTGCCAGCAGTTCCACCGGGACTAGGGTTGAGACCCAGTACTTC. Amino acid sequence: CASSSTGTRVETQYF.

The rearrangement links TRBV29-1 to TRBJ1-2; D is unresolved. The germline gives CDR1 SQVTM, CDR2 ANQGSEA. V was pared by 6 bases and J by 6 bases, with 14 bases between. The CDR3 covers 12 residues. The CDR3 DNA sequence: TGCAGCGTGCCGGCAACCCTTAATGGCTACACCTTC. It codes for CSVPATLNGYTF. The entire variable domain, with the rest obtained from reference TRBV29-1 and TRBJ1-2, is as follows: SAVISQKPSRDICQRGTSLTIQCQVDSQVTMMFWYRQQPGQSLTLIATANQGSEATYESGFVIDKFPISRPNLTFSTLTVSNMSPEDSSIYLCSVPATLNGYTFGSGTRLTVV.

This chain uses TRBV27 with TRBJ2-1; D gene ambiguous. There are 13 residues in the CDR3. Germline CDR1 reads MNHEY; CDR2 reads SMNVEV (reference sequence). The germline V and J ends were trimmed by 2 bases and 3 bases, with 5 bases remaining between them. CDR3 DNA sequence: TGTGCCAGCAGTTTAATGATCTACAATGAGCAGTTCTTC. This encodes CASSLMIYNEQFF.

This clonotype was detected only a few times. The chain joins TRBV12-3 or TRBV12-4 to TRBJ2-7; D remains unclear. The CDR3 is 12 residues long. V gave up 6 bases and J gave up 13 bases, with 19 bases separating them. CDR3 sequence reads: CASSSLGGLQYF. The CDR3 DNA sequence: TGTGCCAGCAGCAGCCTGGGCGGCCTTCAATACTTC.

This clonotype was seen only a few times. This chain uses TRBV20-1 with TRBJ2-2; D gene uncertain. The CDR3 is made up of 14 amino acids. V lost 1 base and J lost 2, with 8 bases in between. CDR1 and CDR2 from the germline V gene are DFQATT and SNEGSKA (reference sequence). CDR3 DNA sequence: TGCAGTGCTAGAGCCCTGGGTAACACCGGGGAGCTGTTTTTT. Residues: CSARALGNTGELFF.

The chain couples TRBV20-1 to TRBJ2-7, with TRBD2 matching over 7 bases. The CDR3 has 16 residues. Germline V gene data show CDR1 as DFQATT and CDR2 as SNEGSKA (reference sequence). V trimming: 5 bases; J trimming: 3 bases; junction bases outside the gene matches: 16. The CDR3 region is CSAGPVGLVSFYEQYF. The CDR3 bases are TGCAGTGCTGGCCCCGTAGGACTAGTTTCCTTCTACGAGCAGTACTTC.

This clonotype was observed a few times. The rearrangement links TRBV4-3 to TRBJ2-3; maybe TRBD2 (5 bases). This CDR3 contains 16 residues. The V and J ends lost 7 bases and 0 bases respectively, with 17 bases between them. In germline, CDR1 is LGHNA, CDR2 YSLEER. CDR3 protein: CASISIGGPSTDTQYF. Here the CDR3 DNA reads TGCGCCAGCATATCGATTGGCGGGCCTAGCACAGATACGCAGTATTTT.

The V call is TRBV29-1, the J call TRBJ2-3; 10 bases align to TRBD2. This CDR3 spans 12 amino acids. The V gene end was trimmed by 7 bases and the J gene end by 4 bases; junction bases not matched to a gene: 2. Germline CDR1 SQVTM, CDR2 ANQGSEA. CDR3 loop: CSASGSADTQYF. The CDR3 DNA reads TGCAGCGCTAGCGGGAGCGCAGATACGCAGTATTTT.

To note about this clonotype: At one of its ends the junction is not consistent with the germline gene, which may arise from a read error. This chain connects TRBV5-1 to TRBJ2-1; D is possibly TRBD1 or TRBD2 (5 bases each). Germline V gene data show CDR1 as SGHRS and CDR2 as YFSETQ. The length of the CDR3 is 14 residues. In nucleotides, the CDR3 is TGCGCCAGCAGGTTGGACTGGGGGAACAATGAGCAGTTCTTC. Protein sequence: CASRLDWGNNEQFF.

The chain couples TRBV5-1 to TRBJ2-1; 12 positions match TRBD2. This CDR3 has 16 residues. Germline CDR1 reads SGHRS; CDR2 reads YFSETQ. J lost 9 bases, V lost 4 bases, and 11 bases had no gene match. This chain's CDR3 is CASSPLAGGPSGEQFF. CDR3 DNA: TGCGCCAGCAGCCCTCTAGCGGGGGGGCCCTCCGGTGAGCAGTTCTTC. The whole variable domain, remainder taken from reference TRBV5-1 and TRBJ2-1, is KAGVTQTPRYLIKTRGQQVTLSCSPISGHRSVSWYQQTPGQGLQFLFEYFSETQRNKGNFPGRFSGRQFSNSRSEMNVSTLELGDSALYLCASSPLAGGPSGEQFFGPGTRLTVL.

This clonotype has more than one count but fewer than ten. This rearrangement joins TRBV7-2 to TRBJ2-3, with D possibly being TRBD1 or TRBD2 (6 bases each). With 0 bases removed from V and 2 bases from J, the gap between germline ends came to 9 bases. CDR1 SGHTA and CDR2 FQGNSA come from the germline V gene. This CDR3 region has 15 residues. This CDR3 reads CASSLARDITDTQYF. CDR3 sequence (DNA): TGTGCCAGCAGCTTAGCGCGGGACATCACAGATACGCAGTATTTT.

V gene TRBV20-1 combines with J gene TRBJ2-7; 7 bases line up with TRBD2. Germline trimming cut 0 bases from V and 2 bases from J; bases unmatched to any gene: 4. Looked up from germline, CDR1 is DFQATT and CDR2 is SNEGSKA (reference sequence). The CDR3 runs to 14 residues. This CDR3 is CSARESGATYEQYF. The DNA for the CDR3 is TGCAGTGCTAGAGAGAGCGGGGCCACCTACGAGCAGTACTTC.

The chain combines TRBV6-1 with TRBJ1-4, with 9 bases identical to TRBD1. Trimming at V came to 5 bases and at J to 6 bases, leaving 7 bases not matched to a gene. Germline CDR1 MNHNS, CDR2 SASEGT. The CDR3 extends over 15 amino acids. CDR3 amino acids: CASSPRTGEDEKLFF. DNA for the CDR3: TGTGCCAGCAGTCCACGGACAGGGGAGGATGAAAAACTGTTTTTT.

The chain combines TRBV10-3 with TRBJ1-1; D unresolved. The V and J ends lost 3 bases and 6 bases respectively, with 11 bases between them. The CDR3 loop spans 13 amino acids. The V gene's germline CDR1 is ENHRY and CDR2 SYGVKD. The CDR3 DNA sequence: TGTGCCATCAGTGAACGCAGGCTCTCTGAAGCTTTCTTT. Translated: CAISERRLSEAFF.

The V gene is TRBV6-1, the J gene TRBJ1-1; no firm D call. Germline lookup yields CDR1 MNHNS and CDR2 SASEGT. The CDR3 covers 14 residues. Trimming cost V 7 bases and J 4 bases, with 16 bases left between them. Written as DNA, the CDR3 is TGTGCCAGCACTGGGATGGGCTTGGGCACTGAAGCTTTCTTT. It specifies CASTGMGLGTEAFF.

This clonotype came up a few times. The genes are TRBV3-1 and TRBJ1-4; D uncertain. CDR3 size: 14 residues. Germline loops: CDR1 LGHDT, CDR2 YNNKEL (reference sequence). V was cut by 0 bases and J by 5 bases, with 7 bases left in between. The DNA of the CDR3 is TGTGCCAGCAGCCAAGAAAGCAGAAATGAAAAACTGTTTTTT. Amino acid sequence: CASSQESRNEKLFF.

This clonotype occurred a few times. The V gene is TRBV20-1, the J gene TRBJ2-5; D might be TRBD1 (6 bases). Trimming removed 6 bases from V and 10 bases from J, with 12 bases in between. This CDR3 has 10 residues. Germline V gene lookup returns CDR1 DFQATT and CDR2 SNEGSKA (reference sequence). The CDR3 is CSALHRDQYF. The DNA of the CDR3 is TGCAGTGCCCTCCACAGGGACCAGTACTTC.

This clonotype was seen more than once but under ten times. The V and J genes are TRBV7-8 and TRBJ2-1, with unresolved D. The CDR3 contains 11 residues. The germline V gene encodes CDR1 SGHVS and CDR2 FQNEAQ. The V end was cut by 1 base, the J end by 12 bases, with 7 bases between. This CDR3 reads CASSLVVGQFF. The CDR3 coding sequence is TGTGCCAGCAGCTTAGTGGTGGGGCAGTTCTTC.

This clonotype has a handful of counts. This sequence joins TRBV12-3 or TRBV12-4 and TRBJ2-1; D might be TRBD2 (6 bases). V lost 1 base to trimming and J lost 13 bases, with 11 bases between them. This CDR3 contains 12 residues. The CDR3 DNA reads as TGTGCCAGCAGTTTAGTTGGCGGGACTCAGTTCTTC. It encodes CASSLVGGTQFF.

The chain joins TRBV20-1 to TRBJ1-2; the D is unclear. Trimming stripped 3 bases from V and 7 bases from J, with 18 bases between. Germline-derived CDR1 and CDR2 are DFQATT and SNEGSKA (reference sequence). This CDR3 is 14 amino acids long. CDR3 residues: CSASYPGMLGGYTF. The CDR3 DNA follows: TGCAGTGCTAGTTACCCAGGAATGCTCGGTGGCTACACCTTC.

This clonotype was picked up a small number of times. The chain carries TRBV20-1 and TRBJ1-5, with 7 bases fitting TRBD1. The germline V gene has CDR1 DFQATT and CDR2 SNEGSKA (reference sequence). The trim removed 5 bases at V and 2 bases at J, leaving 6 bases unmatched. The CDR3 is 14 amino acids. The CDR3 region is CSASIGQGNQPQHF. CDR3 nucleotides: TGCAGTGCTTCTATAGGACAGGGCAATCAGCCCCAGCATTTT.